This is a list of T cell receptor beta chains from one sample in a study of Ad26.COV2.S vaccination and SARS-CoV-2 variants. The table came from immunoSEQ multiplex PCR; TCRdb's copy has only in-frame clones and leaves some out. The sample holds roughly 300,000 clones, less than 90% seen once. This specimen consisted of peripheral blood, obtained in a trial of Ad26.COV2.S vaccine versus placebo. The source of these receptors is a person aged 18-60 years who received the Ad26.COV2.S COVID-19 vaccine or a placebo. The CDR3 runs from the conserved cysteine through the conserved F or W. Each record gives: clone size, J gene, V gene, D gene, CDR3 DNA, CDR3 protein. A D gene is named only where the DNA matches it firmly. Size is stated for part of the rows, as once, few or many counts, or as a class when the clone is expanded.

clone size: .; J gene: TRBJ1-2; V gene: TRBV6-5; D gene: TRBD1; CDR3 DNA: TGTGCCAGCACCCAGGGACAGGGATATGGCTACACCTTC; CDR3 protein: CASTQGQGYGYTF
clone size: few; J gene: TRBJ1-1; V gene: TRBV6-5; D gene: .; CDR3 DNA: TGTGCCAGCAGTTACGACACCACTGAAGCTTTCTTT; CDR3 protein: CASSYDTTEAFF
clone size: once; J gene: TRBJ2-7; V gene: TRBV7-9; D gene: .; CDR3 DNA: TGTGCCAGCAGCCCGCCGGGCGGGGCCTACGAGCAGTACTTC; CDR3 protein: CASSPPGGAYEQYF
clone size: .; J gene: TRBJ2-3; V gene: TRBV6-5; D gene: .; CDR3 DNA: TGTGCCAGCAGTTACTCGGGGGGCGCGGCAGATACGCAGTATTTT; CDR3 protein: CASSYSGGAADTQYF
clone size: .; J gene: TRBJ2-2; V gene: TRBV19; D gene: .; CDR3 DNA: TGTGCCAGTTCCACAGCGAACACCGGGGAGCTGTTTTTT; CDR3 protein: CASSTANTGELFF
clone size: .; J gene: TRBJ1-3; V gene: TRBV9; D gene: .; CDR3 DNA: TGTGCCAGCAGCGTAGGAGACGGAACTGGAAACACCATATATTTT; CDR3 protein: CASSVGDGTGNTIYF
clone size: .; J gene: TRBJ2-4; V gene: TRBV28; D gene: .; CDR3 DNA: TGTGCCAGCAGTTCAGGGCTAGCCAAAAACATTCAGTACTTC; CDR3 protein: CASSSGLAKNIQYF
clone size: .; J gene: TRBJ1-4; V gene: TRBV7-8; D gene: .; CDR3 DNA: TGTGCCAGCAGCCTGGGGGGCGAAAAACTGTTTTTT; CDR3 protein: CASSLGGEKLFF
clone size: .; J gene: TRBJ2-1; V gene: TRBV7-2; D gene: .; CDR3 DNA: TGTGCCAGCAGCTACCTTGGGGGGAGGAATGAGCAGTTCTTC; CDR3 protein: CASSYLGGRNEQFF
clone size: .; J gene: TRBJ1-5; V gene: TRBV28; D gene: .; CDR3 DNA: TGTGCCAGCAGTCTATCCGCCCGGGGACAGCCCCAGCATTTT; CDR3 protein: CASSLSARGQPQHF
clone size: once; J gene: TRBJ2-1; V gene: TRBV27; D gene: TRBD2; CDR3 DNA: TGTGCCAGCAGCGGGCTAGCGGGGTACAATGAGCAGTTCTTC; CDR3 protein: CASSGLAGYNEQFF
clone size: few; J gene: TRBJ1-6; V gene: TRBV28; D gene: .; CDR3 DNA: TGTGCCAGCAGTCCTCCGACAGGTCTTAATTCACCCCTCCACTTT; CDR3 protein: CASSPPTGLNSPLHF
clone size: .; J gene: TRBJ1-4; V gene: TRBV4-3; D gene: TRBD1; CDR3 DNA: TGCGCCAGCAGCCCGGGACAGCAGAGAGTTCTATATGAAAAACTGTTTTTT; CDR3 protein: CASSPGQQRVLYEKLFF
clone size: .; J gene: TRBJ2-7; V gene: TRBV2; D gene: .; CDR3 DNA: TGTGCCAGCAGTCCCACCACCTCCTACGAGCAGTACTTC; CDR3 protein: CASSPTTSYEQYF
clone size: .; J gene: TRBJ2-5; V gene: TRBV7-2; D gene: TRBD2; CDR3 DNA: TGTGCCAGCAGCACAGTACCGGGACTAGCGGGAGGACTGGCGGAGACCCAGTACTTC; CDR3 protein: CASSTVPGLAGGLAETQYF
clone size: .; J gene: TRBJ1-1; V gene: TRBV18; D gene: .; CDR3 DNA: TGTGCCAGCTCACGATTCGAGAACACTGAAGCTTTCTTT; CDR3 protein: CASSRFENTEAFF
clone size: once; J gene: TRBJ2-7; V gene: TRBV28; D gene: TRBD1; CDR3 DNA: TGTGCCAGCTTGTCAGGGGGCGTTGGGTACTCCTACGAGCAGTACTTC; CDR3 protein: CASLSGGVGYSYEQYF
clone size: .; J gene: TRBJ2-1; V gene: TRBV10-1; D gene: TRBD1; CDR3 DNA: TGCGCCAGCAGTGTGGGACAGGGCCCTTCTGCTGAGCAGTTCTTC; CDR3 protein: CASSVGQGPSAEQFF
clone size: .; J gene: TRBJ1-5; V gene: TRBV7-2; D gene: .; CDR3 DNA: TGTGCCAGCAGCTTATTGGGGACGGGCAATCAGCCCCAGCATTTT; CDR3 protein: CASSLLGTGNQPQHF
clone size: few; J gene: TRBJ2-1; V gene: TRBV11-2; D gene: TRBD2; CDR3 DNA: TGTGCCAGCAGCACCGGACTAGACGATGAGCAGTTCTTC; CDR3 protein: CASSTGLDDEQFF
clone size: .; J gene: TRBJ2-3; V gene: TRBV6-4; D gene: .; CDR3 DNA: TGTGCCAGCAGTGAGTCCCAGCGTGCGGGAGATACGCAGTATTTT; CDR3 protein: CASSESQRAGDTQYF
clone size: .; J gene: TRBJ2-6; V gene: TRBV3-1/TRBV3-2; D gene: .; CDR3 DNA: TGTGCCAGCAGCCAGAGTGCAGCTGGGGCCAACGTCCTGACTTTC; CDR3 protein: CASSQSAAGANVLTF
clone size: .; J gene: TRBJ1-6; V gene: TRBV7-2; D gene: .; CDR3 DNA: TGTGCCAGCGCTCAGTACGCCATGCCCCTCCACTTT; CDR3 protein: CASAQYAMPLHF
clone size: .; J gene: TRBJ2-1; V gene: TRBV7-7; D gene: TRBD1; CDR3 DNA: TGTGCCAGCAGCCCTCAGGGGGCGCCCAATGAGCAGTTCTTC; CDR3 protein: CASSPQGAPNEQFF
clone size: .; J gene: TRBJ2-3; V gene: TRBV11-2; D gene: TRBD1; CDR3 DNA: TGTGCCAGCAGCTTAATTGGGACAGGGGCGACAGATACGCAGTATTTT; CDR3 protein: CASSLIGTGATDTQYF
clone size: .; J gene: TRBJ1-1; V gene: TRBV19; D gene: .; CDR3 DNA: TGTGCCACTGACACTATCGGTCTCCAAAAAGCTTTCTTT; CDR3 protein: CATDTIGLQKAFF
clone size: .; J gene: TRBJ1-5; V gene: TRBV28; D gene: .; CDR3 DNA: TGTGCCAGCAGTGGGAGCCGGGGACCCCCCCTGGCCCAGCATTTT; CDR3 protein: CASSGSRGPPLAQHF
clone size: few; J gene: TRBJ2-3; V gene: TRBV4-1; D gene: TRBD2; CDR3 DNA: TGCGCCAGCAGCCAAGATGCGGGACTAGCGGGAGTAGTGACAGATACGCAGTATTTT; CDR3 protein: CASSQDAGLAGVVTDTQYF
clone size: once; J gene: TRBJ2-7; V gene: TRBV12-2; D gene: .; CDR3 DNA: TGTGCAAGTCGCTCACCCGAGGGCGGGAGGGCCATTTGGTACGAGCAGTACTTC; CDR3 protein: CASRSPEGGRAIWYEQYF
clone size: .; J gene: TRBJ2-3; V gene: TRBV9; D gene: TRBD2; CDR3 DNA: TGTGCCAGCAGCGTTAGCGGGATTAGCACAGATACGCAGTATTTT; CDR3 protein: CASSVSGISTDTQYF
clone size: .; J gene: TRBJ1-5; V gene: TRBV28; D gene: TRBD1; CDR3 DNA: TGTGCCAGCAGTTCCCCAGGACAGGGAAATCAGCCCCAGCATTTT; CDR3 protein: CASSSPGQGNQPQHF
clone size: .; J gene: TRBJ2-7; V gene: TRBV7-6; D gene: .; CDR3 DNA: TGTGCCAGCAGCGCTACCACAGGGTACGAGCAGTACTTC; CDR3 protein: CASSATTGYEQYF
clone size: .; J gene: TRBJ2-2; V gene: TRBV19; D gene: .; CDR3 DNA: TGTGCCAGTAGACGGTGGGGCACCGGGGAGCTGTTTTTT; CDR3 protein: CASRRWGTGELFF
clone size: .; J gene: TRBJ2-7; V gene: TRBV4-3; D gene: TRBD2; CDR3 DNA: TGCGCCAGCAGCCAAGATGCTAGCGGCGGCACCTACGAGCAGTACTTC; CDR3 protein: CASSQDASGGTYEQYF
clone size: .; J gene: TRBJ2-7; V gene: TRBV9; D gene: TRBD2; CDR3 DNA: TGTGCCAGCAGCGTAGATCCTAGCGGGCCCTACGAGCAGTACTTC; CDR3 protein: CASSVDPSGPYEQYF
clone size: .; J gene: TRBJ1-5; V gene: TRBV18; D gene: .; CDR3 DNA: TGTGCCAGCTCGGGGGACAGCAATCAGCCCCAGCATTTT; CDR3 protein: CASSGDSNQPQHF
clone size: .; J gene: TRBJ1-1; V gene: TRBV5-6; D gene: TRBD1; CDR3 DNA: TGTGCCAGCAGCAGGTCGACAGGGATTTTATACACTGAAGCTTTCTTT; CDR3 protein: CASSRSTGILYTEAFF
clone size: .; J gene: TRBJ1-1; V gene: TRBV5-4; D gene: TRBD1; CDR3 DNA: TGTGCCAGCAGCTTGGGTAGGGGGCGTACTGAAGCTTTCTTT; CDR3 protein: CASSLGRGRTEAFF
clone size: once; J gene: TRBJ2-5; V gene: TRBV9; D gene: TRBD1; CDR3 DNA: TGTGCCAGCAGCCTAGGACAGGGAGGAATGGAGACCCAGTACTTC; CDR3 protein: CASSLGQGGMETQYF
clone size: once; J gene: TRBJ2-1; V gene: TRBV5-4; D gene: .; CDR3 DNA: TGTGCCAGCAGCCCTAGGGACGATGAGCAGTTCTTC; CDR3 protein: CASSPRDDEQFF
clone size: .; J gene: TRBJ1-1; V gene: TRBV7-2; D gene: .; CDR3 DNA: TGTGCCAGCAGCTCGACAGGAAACACTGAAGCTTTCTTT; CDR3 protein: CASSSTGNTEAFF
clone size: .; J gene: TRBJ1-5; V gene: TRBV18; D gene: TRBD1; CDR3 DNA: TGTGCCAGCTCACCCCGGGACAGCGTTACGATTAGCAATCAGCCCCAGCATTTT; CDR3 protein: CASSPRDSVTISNQPQHF
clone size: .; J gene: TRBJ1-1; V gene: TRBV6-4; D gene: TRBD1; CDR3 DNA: TGTGCCAGCAGCGCGACAGGGGGCAGTACTGAAGCTTTCTTT; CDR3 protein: CASSATGGSTEAFF
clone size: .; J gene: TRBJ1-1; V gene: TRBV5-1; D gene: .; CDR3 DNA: TGCGCCAGCAGCTTAACGGGGGGCACTATTATGAACACTGAAGCTTTCTTT; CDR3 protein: CASSLTGGTIMNTEAFF
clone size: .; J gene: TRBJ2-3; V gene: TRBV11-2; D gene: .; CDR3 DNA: TGTGCCAGCAGCCCGAAACGCCTCAACTTGGGAGATACGCAGTATTTT; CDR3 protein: CASSPKRLNLGDTQYF
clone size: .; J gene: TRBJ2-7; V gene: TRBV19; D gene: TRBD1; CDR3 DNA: TGTGCCAGTAGTACTTCGGGACAGGACTGGAAGAGCTACGAGCAGTACTTC; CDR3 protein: CASSTSGQDWKSYEQYF
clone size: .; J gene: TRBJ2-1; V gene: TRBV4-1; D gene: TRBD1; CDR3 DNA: TGCGCCAGCAGCCAAGGAGGGGGCGAGGGCAATGAGCAGTTCTTC; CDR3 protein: CASSQGGGEGNEQFF
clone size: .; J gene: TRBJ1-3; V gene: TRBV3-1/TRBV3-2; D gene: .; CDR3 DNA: TGTGCCAGCAGCCAAGATCTAGTGCTCTCTGGAAACACCATATATTTT; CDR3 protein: CASSQDLVLSGNTIYF
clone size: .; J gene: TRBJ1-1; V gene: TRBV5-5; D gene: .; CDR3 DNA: TGTGCCAGCAGCTTGGTTACAGACACTGAAGCTTTCTTT; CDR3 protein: CASSLVTDTEAFF
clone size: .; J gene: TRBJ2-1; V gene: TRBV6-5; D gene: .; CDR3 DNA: TGTGCCAGCAGTTACTTCCCAAGGGGGAATGAGCAGTTCTTC; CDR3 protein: CASSYFPRGNEQFF
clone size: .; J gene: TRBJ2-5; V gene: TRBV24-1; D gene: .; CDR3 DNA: TGTGCCACCAGGGGGCCGGCAGGCCGGGAGACCCAGTACTTC; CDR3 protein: CATRGPAGRETQYF
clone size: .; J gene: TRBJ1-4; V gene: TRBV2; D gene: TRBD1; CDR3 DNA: TGTGCCAGCATCAAGGGACAGCTTAATGAAAAACTGTTTTTT; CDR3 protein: CASIKGQLNEKLFF
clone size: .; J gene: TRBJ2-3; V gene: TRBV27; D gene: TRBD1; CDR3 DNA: TGTGCCAGCAGCTCGGACAGGGGCGCAGATACGCAGTATTTT; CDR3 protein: CASSSDRGADTQYF
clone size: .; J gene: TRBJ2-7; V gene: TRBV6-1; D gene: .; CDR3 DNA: TGTGCCAGCAGTGAAGCGTCAGCAAGGAGCTCCTACGAGCAGTACTTC; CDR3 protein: CASSEASARSSYEQYF